A selection of T cell receptor beta chains follows, all from one sample in a study of T cells in Graves' hyperthyroidism and ophthalmopathy. TCRdb analysed the multiplex PCR reads with MiXCR anew, one entry per CDR3 protein. The sample consists of around 500,000 distinct CDR3 sequences, 12% to 15% of them appearing once. Input material: blood. These receptors were taken from a woman aged 40 to 50 with Graves' hyperthyroidism. The CDR3 runs from the conserved cysteine through the conserved F or W. The D gene is left open where the match is weak. Expanded clones get a size class; other rows say once, few or many, or leave the size out.

size	V	J	D	DNA	CDR3
many	TRBV5-1	TRBJ1-1	TRBD1	TGCGCCAGCAGCTTGGGACGGACAGGGGCTCTCGCTGAAGCTTTCTTT	CASSLGRTGALAEAFF
many	TRBV18	TRBJ2-5	.	TGTGCCAGCTCACCACCGGTGCAGGGGATGGTAGAGACCCAGTACTTC	CASSPPVQGMVETQYF
many	TRBV30	TRBJ1-1	TRBD1	TGTGCCTGGAGCGCAACAGGGGTTGAAGCTTTCTTT	CAWSATGVEAFF
many	TRBV10-3	TRBJ2-1	.	TGTGCCATCAGTGAGTCTTCCCGCTTTGCGTTTCCCTACAATGAGCAGTTCTTC	CAISESSRFAFPYNEQFF
many	TRBV2	TRBJ2-5	TRBD2	TGTGCCAGCAGTGAACCGGGACTAGCGGGAGACGAGAGCCAAGAGACCCAGTACTTC	CASSEPGLAGDESQETQYF
many	TRBV7-9	TRBJ2-3	.	TGTGCCAGCAGCTTAGAACCGGGGGGCACAGATACGCAGTATTTT	CASSLEPGGTDTQYF
many	TRBV24-1	TRBJ1-1	.	TGTGCCACCAGTGGTAGGGACGACACTGAAGCTTTCTTT	CATSGRDDTEAFF
.	TRBV11-2	TRBJ1-1	TRBD1	TGTGCCAGCACCACCGGGACAGCAGCTTTCTTT	CASTTGTAAFF
.	TRBV5-1	TRBJ2-3	.	TGCGCCAGCAGGGGGGTTGTCACAGATACGCAGTATTTT	CASRGVVTDTQYF
many	TRBV20-1	TRBJ2-7	TRBD2	TGCAGTGCCCCTACAGCGGGAGGTTCCTACGAGCAGTACTTC	CSAPTAGGSYEQYF
.	TRBV4-1	TRBJ2-3	TRBD2	TGCGCCAGCAGCCACACGACTAGCGGGAGGGCCCCAGATACGCAGTATTTT	CASSHTTSGRAPDTQYF
many	TRBV6-1	TRBJ2-5	.	TGTGCCAGCAGTGAATCGCGACGGCCGGTAGGAGAGACCCAGTACTTC	CASSESRRPVGETQYF
few	TRBV5-1	TRBJ1-5	.	TGCGCCAGCAGCCTCCAGGGAGGGTTGGATCAGCCCCAGCATTTT	CASSLQGGLDQPQHF
many	TRBV9	TRBJ2-2	.	TGTGCCAGCAGCGCCGGGACCCTGAACACCGGGGAGCTGTTTTTT	CASSAGTLNTGELFF
.	TRBV9	TRBJ1-6	.	TGTGCCAGCAGCCCCCTCCCCACAGCTGATAATTCACCCCTCCACTTT	CASSPLPTADNSPLHF
few	TRBV20-1	TRBJ2-1	TRBD2	TGCAGTGCTAGAGACCTGAGCGGGAGGGTGTGGAATGAGCAGTTCTTC	CSARDLSGRVWNEQFF
many	TRBV2	TRBJ2-1	TRBD2	TGTGCCAGCAAGGCCCTCCCGGGAGGGATGGGCAATGAGCAGTTCTTC	CASKALPGGMGNEQFF
many	TRBV2	TRBJ2-3	TRBD1	TGTGCCAGCAGGGCGACAGGGATATATGTGGCAGATACGCAGTATTTT	CASRATGIYVADTQYF
many	TRBV27	TRBJ2-7	TRBD1	TGTGCCAGCAGTCAGGGGGTTAACGAGCAGTACTTC	CASSQGVNEQYF
many	TRBV18	TRBJ2-2	.	TGTGCCAGCTCACCACGACAGAAGAACACCGGGGAGCTGTTTTTT	CASSPRQKNTGELFF
few	TRBV7-6	TRBJ2-1	.	TGTGCCAGCAGCCCAGGGCCCCGGGTGCCTTCCTACAATGAGCAGTTCTTC	CASSPGPRVPSYNEQFF
many	TRBV6-1	TRBJ2-1	TRBD2	TGTGCCAGCAGTTACCAGGCTAGCGGGAGAGGGCCTGTAACTCATAAGGAGCAGTTCTTC	CASSYQASGRGPVTHKEQFF
many	TRBV7-9	TRBJ2-7	TRBD1	TGTGCCAGCAGCTCAGGACCCGGGACAGGGGGCTACGAGCAGTACTTC	CASSSGPGTGGYEQYF
few	TRBV20-1	TRBJ2-7	TRBD2	TGCAGTGCTAGAGGAGGACTAGGACCTTCCTACGAGCAGTACTTC	CSARGGLGPSYEQYF
few	TRBV5-1	TRBJ1-1	.	TGCGCCAGCAGCTGGGCCTCACAGGGAAAGTACACTGAAGCTTTCTTT	CASSWASQGKYTEAFF
many	TRBV2	TRBJ2-3	.	TGTGCCAGCAAGGGGGATAGCCCTCGTAGCACAGATACGCAGTATTTT	CASKGDSPRSTDTQYF
.	TRBV20-1	TRBJ2-5	.	TGCAGTGCTAGAGATCACGGGAGTACTACGGGGGAGACCCAGTACTTC	CSARDHGSTTGETQYF
many	TRBV28	TRBJ2-2	TRBD1	TGTGCCAGCAGCAGTACGGGGACAGCGAACACCGGGGAGCTGTTTTTT	CASSSTGTANTGELFF
many	TRBV2	TRBJ2-3	.	TGTGCCAGTTCCGGGACGGTCACAGATACGCAGTATTTT	CASSGTVTDTQYF